This T cell receptor beta chain is drawn from a study of T cells in Graves' hyperthyroidism and ophthalmopathy. Study results and caveats: Blood also showed most of the thyroid clonotypes that were expanded above 0.001. A model of 13 V-J pairs discriminated ophthalmopathy from stable hyperthyroidism.

More than 8.5 ml of fresh peripheral blood supplied the PBMCs. Amplified regions were TCR beta CDR3 sequences from RNA transcripts. The HTBI primer set drove a first-round RT-PCR of the TCR CDR3. TCRdb re-called the multiplex PCR reads through MiXCR, storing one row per CDR3 protein. The table has 550,000 to 800,000 distinct CDR3 sequences, around 16% seen once. The V end was cut by 1 base, the J end by 1 base, with 15 bases between. Germline values: CDR1 SGDLS, CDR2 YYNGEE. This CDR3 contains 18 residues. Concerning this clonotype: Its antigen remains unknown.

Sample: blood. This clonotype was obtained from a man in his fifties with Graves' hyperthyroidism. The chain is built from TRBV9 and TRBJ2-6, with D maybe TRBD1 (6 bases). The CDR3 DNA reads as TGTGCCAGCAGCGTAACAGGACAGACTTTTTCTGGGGCCAACGTCCTGACTTTC. Amino acids: CASSVTGQTFSGANVLTF.